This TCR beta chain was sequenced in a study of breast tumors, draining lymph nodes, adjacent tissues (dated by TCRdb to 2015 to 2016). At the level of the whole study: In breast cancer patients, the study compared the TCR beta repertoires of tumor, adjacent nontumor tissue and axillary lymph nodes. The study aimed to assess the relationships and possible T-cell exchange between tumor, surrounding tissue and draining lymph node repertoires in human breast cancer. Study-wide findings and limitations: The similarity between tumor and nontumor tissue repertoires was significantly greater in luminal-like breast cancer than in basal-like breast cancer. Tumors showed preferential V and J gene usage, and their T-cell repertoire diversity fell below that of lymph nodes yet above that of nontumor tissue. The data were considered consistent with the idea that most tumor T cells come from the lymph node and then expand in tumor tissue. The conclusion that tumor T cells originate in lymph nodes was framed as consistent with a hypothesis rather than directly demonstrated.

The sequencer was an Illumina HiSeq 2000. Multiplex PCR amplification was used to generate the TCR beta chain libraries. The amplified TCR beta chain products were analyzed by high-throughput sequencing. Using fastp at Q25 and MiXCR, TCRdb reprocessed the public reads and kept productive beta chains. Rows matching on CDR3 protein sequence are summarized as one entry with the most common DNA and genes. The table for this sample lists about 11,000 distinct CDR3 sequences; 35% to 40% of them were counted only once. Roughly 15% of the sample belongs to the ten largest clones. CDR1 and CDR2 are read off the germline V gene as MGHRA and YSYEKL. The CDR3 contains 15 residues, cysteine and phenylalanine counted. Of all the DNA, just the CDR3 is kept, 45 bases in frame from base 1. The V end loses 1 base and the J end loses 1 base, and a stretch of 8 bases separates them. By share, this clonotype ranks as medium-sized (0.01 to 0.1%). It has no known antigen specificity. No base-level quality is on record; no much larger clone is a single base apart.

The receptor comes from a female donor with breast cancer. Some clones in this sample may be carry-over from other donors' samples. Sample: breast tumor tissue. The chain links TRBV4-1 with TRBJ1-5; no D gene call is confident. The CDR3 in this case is CASSQVPGSNQPQHF. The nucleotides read TGCGCCAGCAGCCAAGTCCCGGGAAGCAATCAGCCCCAGCATTTT.